This T cell receptor beta chain was recovered during a study of shared clonotypes between healthy human individuals. The overall study: Researchers assigned three CD4 naive, three CD4 memory, two CD8 naive and one CD8 memory plate to each donor.

Points on this clone: Its antigen is not known.

The assay ran at deep level. Assay: immunoSEQ multiplex PCR; the TCRdb copy retains only in-frame clones and omits some. The sample lists about 1.5 million clones; approximately 98% were seen once. Germline CDR1 SGHDN, CDR2 FVKESK. V lost 3 bases, J lost 5 bases, and 14 bases lay in between. This CDR3 has 15 residues. Participating donors were healthy, HIV-negative adults free of recent acute infections or vaccinations. Study-level findings and limits: Blood was the sole source, and tissue repertoires probably differ.

Sequencing was carried out using naive CD4+ T cells sorted from blood. Subset reported: CD45RA+ positively selected. The J gene is TRBJ2-1, the V gene TRBV14; D is ambiguous. The origin of this receptor is a man in his thirties or forties in good health. For the CDR3, the DNA is TGTGCCAGCAGCCAGTACCGGGTCTCGCACAATGAGCAGTTCTTC. Residues: CASSQYRVSHNEQFF.